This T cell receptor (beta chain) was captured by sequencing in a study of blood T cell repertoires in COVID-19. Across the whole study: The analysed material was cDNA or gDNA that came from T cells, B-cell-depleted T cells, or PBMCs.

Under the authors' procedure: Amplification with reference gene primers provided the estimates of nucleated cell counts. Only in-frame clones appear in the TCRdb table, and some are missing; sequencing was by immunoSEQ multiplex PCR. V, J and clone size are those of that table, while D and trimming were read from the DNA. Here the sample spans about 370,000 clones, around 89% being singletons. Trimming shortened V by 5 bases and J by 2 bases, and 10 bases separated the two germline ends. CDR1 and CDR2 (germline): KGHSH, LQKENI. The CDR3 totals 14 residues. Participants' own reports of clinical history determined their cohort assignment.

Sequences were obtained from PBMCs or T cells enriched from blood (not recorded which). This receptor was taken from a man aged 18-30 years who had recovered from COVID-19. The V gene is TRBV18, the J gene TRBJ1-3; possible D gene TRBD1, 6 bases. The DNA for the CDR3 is TGTGCCAGCTCAGACCCAGGGGCTGGAAACACCATATATTTT. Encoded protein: CASSDPGAGNTIYF.